A single sample gave rise to the 25 T cell receptor beta chains below, sequenced in a study of technical replicates of blood from a handful of donors. Using immunoSEQ multiplex PCR, the repertoire was profiled, and TCRdb retains in-frame clones only, with some absent. Here the sample spans about 70,000 clones, almost 98% being singletons. Sequenced input: T cells isolated from PBMCs. The receptors originated from a human donor in good health.

CDR3 sequence (DNA): TGCGCCAGCAGTCCACAGGGGGCAATTCGTGGCTACACCTTC. Its translation: CASSPQGAIRGYTF. This chain joins TRBV10-1 and TRBJ1-2, with 9 bases matching TRBD1. CDR1 is WNHNN, CDR2 SYGVQD, per germline (reference sequence). The CDR3 is made up of 14 amino acids. The trim removed 5 bases at V and 7 bases at J, leaving 8 bases unmatched.

The chain has TRBV25-1 and TRBJ2-4; D possibly corresponds to TRBD1 (6 bases). Trimming removed 7 bases from V and 3 bases from J, with 7 bases in between. There are 12 residues in the CDR3. CDR1 is MGHDK, CDR2 SYGVNS, per germline. The CDR3 nucleotides are TGTGCCAGCAAGGGGGACAAAAACATTCAGTACTTC. Residues: CASKGDKNIQYF.

The chain uses TRBV7-8 and TRBJ1-2; 7 bases agree with TRBD1. Trimming took 5 bases from V and 2 from J; bases not matched to a gene: 2. The CDR3 totals 13 residues. Germline V gene data show CDR1 as SGHVS and CDR2 as FQNEAQ. CDR3 coding DNA: TGTGCCAGCAGCGAAGGGGGCAACTATGGCTACACCTTC. Its protein is CASSEGGNYGYTF.

The rearrangement uses TRBV5-6 and TRBJ1-1; D gene ambiguous. Trimming cost V 4 bases and J 0 bases, with 10 bases left between them. The length of the CDR3 is 14 residues. Germline values: CDR1 SGHDT, CDR2 YYEEEE. CDR3 coding DNA: TGTGCCAGCAGCGTTCTGGGCATGAACACTGAAGCTTTCTTT. Translating gives CASSVLGMNTEAFF.

The J gene is TRBJ2-7, the V gene TRBV7-9, with D tentatively TRBD2 (5 bases). CDR3 length: 14 residues. Trimming took off 5 bases at V and 4 bases at J, with 15 bases between the two ends. The V gene's germline CDR1 is SEHNR and CDR2 FQNEAQ (reference sequence). CDR3 sequence: CASSPRGLKYEQYF. The CDR3 DNA reads as TGTGCCAGCAGCCCAAGAGGACTCAAATACGAGCAGTACTTC.

This chain joins TRBV29-1 and TRBJ1-1; D call uncertain. CDR1 and CDR2 (germline): SQVTM, ANQGSEA. V dropped 3 bases and J dropped 2 bases, with 10 bases sitting between them. CDR3 size: 13 residues. CDR3: CSVEKGGNTEAFF. The CDR3 DNA follows: TGCAGCGTTGAGAAGGGAGGCAACACTGAAGCTTTCTTT.

J is TRBJ2-5 and V is TRBV18, with 7 bases lining up with TRBD2. CDR3 length equals 15 residues. Germline V lookup: CDR1 KGHSH, CDR2 LQKENI. V lost 2 bases and J lost 1; bases outside the gene matches: 4. CDR3 residues: CASSPDGTTQETQYF. The CDR3 coding sequence is TGTGCCAGCTCACCAGACGGGACTACCCAAGAGACCCAGTACTTC.

This chain joins TRBV18 and TRBJ1-6; TRBD1 is a possible D gene (6 bases). This CDR3 spans 14 amino acids. Per germline, CDR1 KGHSH and CDR2 LQKENI. Trimming removed 6 bases at V and 2 bases at J, with 8 bases between. CDR3 amino acids: CASSGDTYNSPLHF. CDR3 in DNA: TGTGCCAGCTCGGGGGACACCTATAATTCACCCCTCCACTTT.

The chain combines TRBV7-6 with TRBJ2-5; a possible D gene is TRBD1 (5 bases). Germline CDR1 is SGHVS and CDR2 is FNYEAQ. Trimming cost V 4 bases and J 5 bases, with 8 bases left between them. This CDR3 is built from 12 residues. CDR3 DNA sequence: TGTGCCAGCAGCTCTAGGGGTGAGACCCAGTACTTC. Amino acids: CASSSRGETQYF.

V and J are TRBV28 and TRBJ2-3, with 10 bases identical to TRBD2. Germline trimming cut 7 bases from V and 1 base from J; bases unmatched to any gene: 8. Germline V gene data show CDR1 as MDHEN and CDR2 as SYDVKM. The CDR3 covers 16 residues. The CDR3 bases are TGTGCCAGCACGGTCGTCCTAGCGGGAGGCACAGATACGCAGTATTTT. Translated: CASTVVLAGGTDTQYF.

The chain has TRBV18 and TRBJ2-5, with D perhaps TRBD2 (6 bases). There are 16 residues in the CDR3. Trimming removed 6 bases from V and 1 base from J, with 18 bases in between. CDR1 and CDR2 from the germline V gene are KGHSH and LQKENI. The CDR3 bases are TGTGCCAGCTCGCAACTTCCAGGAGGGTCCCAAGAGACCCAGTACTTC. This codes for CASSQLPGGSQETQYF. Supplemented by reference TRBV18 and TRBJ2-5, the full variable domain reads NAGVMQNPRHLVRRRGQEARLRCSPMKGHSHVYWYRQLPEEGLKFMVYLQKENIIDESGMPKERFSAEFPKEGPSILRIQQVVRGDSAAYFCASSQLPGGSQETQYFGPGTRLLVL.

CDR3 DNA sequence: TGCGCCAGCAGCCTGACTTCGAGCTCCGACGAAGCTTTCTTT. This codes for CASSLTSSSDEAFF. This sequence joins TRBV5-1 and TRBJ1-1; D uncertain. The germline gives CDR1 SGHRS, CDR2 YFSETQ. The CDR3 is 14 residues long. Trimming stripped 4 bases from V and 8 bases from J, with 18 bases between.

This chain connects TRBV2 to TRBJ1-5, with D perhaps TRBD1 (6 bases). V was pared by 1 base and J by 4 bases, with 11 bases between. The germline gives CDR1 SNHLY, CDR2 FYNNEI. The CDR3 consists of 15 residues. CDR3 nucleotide sequence: TGTGCCAGCAGTGAAGGGACAGCTAAGAATCAGCCCCAGCATTTT. It translates to CASSEGTAKNQPQHF.

The chain uses TRBV6-6 and TRBJ2-1; TRBD2 agrees at 11 bases. J gave up 1 base and V 6 bases, and 5 bases lay outside the gene matches. Germline V gene data show CDR1 as MNHNY and CDR2 as SVGAGI (reference sequence). This CDR3 contains 16 residues. In DNA form, the CDR3 reads TGTGCCAGCAGAAGGAGACTAGCGGGGTCCTACAATGAGCAGTTCTTC. Protein: CASRRRLAGSYNEQFF.

The chain has TRBV7-9 and TRBJ2-2, with D perhaps matching TRBD2 (5 bases). Germline assignment: CDR1 SEHNR and CDR2 FQNEAQ (reference sequence). The ends were cut back, 5 bases at V and 7 bases at J, with 11 bases in the middle. The CDR3 spans 13 residues. CDR3 amino acids: CASSPSGGGELFF. The DNA for the CDR3 is TGTGCCAGCAGCCCCTCTGGAGGCGGGGAGCTGTTTTTT.

This chain uses TRBV21-1 with TRBJ1-1; the D call of TRBD1 is as the table states it, not checked on the DNA. TRBV21-1 is designated a pseudogene. This CDR3 is built from 17 residues. The CDR3 nucleotides read TGTGCCAGCAGCGGGGGGACAGGGGGCGAGGGGAACACTGAAGCTTTCTTT. This gives the protein CASSGGTGGEGNTEAFF.

This chain uses TRBV5-4 with TRBJ2-5; D remains unclear. This CDR3 region has 12 residues. Per the germline V gene, CDR1 is SGHNT and CDR2 is YYREEE (reference sequence). V lost 4 bases and J lost 1, with 5 bases in between. CDR3 amino acids: CASSSPQETQYF. The CDR3 nucleotides are TGTGCCAGCAGCAGCCCCCAAGAGACCCAGTACTTC.

This clone was detected only once. V usage is TRBV4-1 and J usage is TRBJ1-2; tentative D call: TRBD1 (5 bases). The length of the CDR3 is 16 residues. Trimming shortened V by 0 bases and J by 0 bases, and 11 bases separated the two germline ends. The V gene's germline CDR1 is MGHRA and CDR2 YSYEKL. CDR3 coding DNA: TGCGCCAGCAGCCAAGATCCCCAGGGCTCTAACTATGGCTACACCTTC. Translating it yields CASSQDPQGSNYGYTF.

V gene TRBV15 combines with J gene TRBJ1-2, with 10 bases matching TRBD1. The germline gives CDR1 LNHNV, CDR2 YYDKDF (reference sequence). V shed 3 bases and J 7 bases; nucleotides not matched to a gene: 8. This CDR3 has 15 amino acids. In nucleotides, the CDR3 is TGTGCCACCAGCAGGGGGACAGGGGATGGTAGTGGCTACACCTTC. Its protein product is CATSRGTGDGSGYTF. The variable domain in full, completed from reference TRBV15 and TRBJ1-2, reads DAMVIQNPRYQVTQFGKPVTLSCSQTLNHNVMYWYQQKSSQAPKLLFHYYDKDFNNEADTPDNFQSRRPNTSFCFLDIRSPGLGDTAMYLCATSRGTGDGSGYTFGSGTRLTVV.

The chain combines TRBV6-4 with TRBJ1-1, with D unresolved. The CDR3 extends over 11 amino acids. Trimming pared 6 bases from V and 5 bases from J, leaving 7 bases between. The germline CDR1 and CDR2 sequences are MRHNA and SNTAGT. DNA of the CDR3: TGTGCCAGCAGGGAGGGTACTGAAGCTTTCTTT. Its translation: CASREGTEAFF.

This sequence joins TRBV7-2 and TRBJ2-2; perhaps TRBD2 as D (5 bases). V lost 0 bases to trimming and J lost 1 base, with 6 bases between them. Germline CDR1 and CDR2: SGHTA and FQGNSA. CDR3 length: 15 residues. The CDR3 DNA reads TGTGCCAGCAGCTTAGCGGGAGTGAACACCGGGGAGCTGTTTTTT. Translation gives CASSLAGVNTGELFF.

The chain links TRBV7-2 to TRBJ2-7; 9 positions agree with TRBD1. Unmatched junction bases numbered 7, after V lost 3 bases and J lost 4 bases. Germline values: CDR1 SGHTA, CDR2 FQGNSA. The CDR3 extends over 15 amino acids. The CDR3, as DNA: TGTGCCAGCAGCTTCTATGGGGGGACAGGGTACGAGCAGTACTTC. This gives the protein CASSFYGGTGYEQYF.

The V gene is TRBV5-8, the J gene TRBJ1-4; no clear D. V was clipped by 2 bases and J by 0 bases, with 8 bases between them. There are 15 residues in the CDR3. The germline gives CDR1 SGHTS, CDR2 YDEGEE. The CDR3 protein is CASSFAGSTNEKLFF. CDR3 coding DNA: TGTGCCAGCAGCTTTGCGGGATCAACTAATGAAAAACTGTTTTTT. The entire variable domain, with the rest obtained from reference TRBV5-8 and TRBJ1-4, is as follows: EAGVTQSPTHLIKTRGQQATLRCSPISGHTSVYWYQQALGLGLQFLLWYDEGEERNRGNFPPRFSGRQFPNYSSELNVNALELEDSALYLCASSFAGSTNEKLFFGSGTQLSVL.

The rearrangement uses TRBV28 and TRBJ1-2; 8 bases map to TRBD1. The V segment lost 4 bases and the J segment 4 bases; nucleotides outside the gene matches: 8. The CDR3 runs to 15 residues. Germline CDR1 reads MDHEN; CDR2 reads SYDVKM. Written as DNA, the CDR3 is TGTGCCAGCAGTTCACCCCGAACAGGGGGCTATGGCTACACCTTC. As protein: CASSSPRTGGYGYTF.

This clone has a handful of counts. The gene calls are TRBV14 and TRBJ2-5; D is unclear. Germline lookup yields CDR1 SGHDN and CDR2 FVKESK. V lost 7 bases, J lost 0 bases, and 15 bases lay in between. This CDR3 comprises 15 residues. The CDR3 reads CASTTDHSDQETQYF. The CDR3 DNA is TGTGCCAGCACCACAGACCACAGTGACCAAGAGACCCAGTACTTC.